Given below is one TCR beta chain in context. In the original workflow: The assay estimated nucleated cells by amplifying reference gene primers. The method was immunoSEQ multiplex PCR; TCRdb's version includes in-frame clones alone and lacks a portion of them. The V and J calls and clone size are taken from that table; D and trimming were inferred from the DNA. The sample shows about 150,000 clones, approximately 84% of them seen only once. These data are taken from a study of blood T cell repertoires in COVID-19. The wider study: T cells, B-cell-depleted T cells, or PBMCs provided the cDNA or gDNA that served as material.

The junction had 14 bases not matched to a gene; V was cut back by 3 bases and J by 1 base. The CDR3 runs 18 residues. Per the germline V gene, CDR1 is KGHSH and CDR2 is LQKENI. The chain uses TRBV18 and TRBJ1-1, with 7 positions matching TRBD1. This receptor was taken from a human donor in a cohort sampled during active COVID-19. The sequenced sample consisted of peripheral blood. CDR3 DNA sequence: TGTGCCAGCTCACCGAACTGGACAGGAAGGGTGAGGAACACTGAAGCTTTCTTT. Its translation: CASSPNWTGRVRNTEAFF.